Shown below are 3 T cell receptor beta chains from a single sample sequenced in a study of T-cell memory formation after mild COVID-19. Each CDR3 protein gets one entry after TCRdb re-called the 5' RACE reads with MiXCR. The sample holds under 400,000 distinct CDR3 sequences, around 27% seen once. The sequenced material came from PBMCs or a T cell subset sorted from them (not recorded which). These receptors came from an adult woman who had mild COVID-19 (a few samples of this study predate the infection). Cell type and time point are not known.

The chain carries TRBV12-5 and TRBJ1-5, with 7 bases aligning to TRBD1. Germline V gene data show CDR1 as LGHNT and CDR2 as FRNRAP. The V and J ends lost 5 bases and 6 bases, in that order; junction bases with no gene match: 13. The CDR3 spans 16 residues. In nucleotides, the CDR3 is TGTGCTAGTGGTCTCGATAGGACAGGCTTGGGTCAGCCCCAGCATTTT. Translated, it gives CASGLDRTGLGQPQHF.

This clonotype occurred a few times. The chain employs TRBV3-1 and TRBJ2-3; TRBD2 matches 11 bases. The CDR3 length is 16 residues. From germline, CDR1 is LGHDT and CDR2 YNNKEL (reference sequence). Trimming at V came to 5 bases and at J to 3 bases, leaving 7 bases not matched to a gene. DNA of the CDR3: TGTGCCAGCAGCTATATAGCGGGGGGGCGGACAGATACGCAGTATTTT. It codes for CASSYIAGGRTDTQYF.

The chain is built from TRBV12-3 or TRBV12-4 and TRBJ2-7; a possible D gene is TRBD2 (5 bases). CDR3 size: 14 residues. Trimming pared 3 bases from V and 2 bases from J, leaving 11 bases between. In DNA, the CDR3 is TGTGCCAGCAGTTTTGAGGGCAGGCCCTACGAGCAGTACTTC. Translated, it gives CASSFEGRPYEQYF.